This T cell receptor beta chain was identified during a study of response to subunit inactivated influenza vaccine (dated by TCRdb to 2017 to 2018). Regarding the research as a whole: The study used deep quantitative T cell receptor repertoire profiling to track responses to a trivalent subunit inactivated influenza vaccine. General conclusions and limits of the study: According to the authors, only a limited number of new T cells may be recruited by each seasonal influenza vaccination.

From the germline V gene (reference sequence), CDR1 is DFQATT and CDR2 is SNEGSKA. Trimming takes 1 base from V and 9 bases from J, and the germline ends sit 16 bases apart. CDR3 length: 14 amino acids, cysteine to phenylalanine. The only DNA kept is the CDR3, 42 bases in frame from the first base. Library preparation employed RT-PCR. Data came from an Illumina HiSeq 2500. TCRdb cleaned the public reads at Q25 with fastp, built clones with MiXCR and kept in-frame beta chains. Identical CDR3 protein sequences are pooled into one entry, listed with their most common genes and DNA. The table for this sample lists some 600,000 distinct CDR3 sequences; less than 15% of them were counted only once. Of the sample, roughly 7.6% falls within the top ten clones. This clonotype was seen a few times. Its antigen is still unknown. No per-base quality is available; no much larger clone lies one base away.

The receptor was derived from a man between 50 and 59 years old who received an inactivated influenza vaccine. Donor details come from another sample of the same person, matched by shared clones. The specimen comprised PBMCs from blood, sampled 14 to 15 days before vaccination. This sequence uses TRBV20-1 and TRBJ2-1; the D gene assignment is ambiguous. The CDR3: CSARVGRRNLEQFF. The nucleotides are TGCAGTGCTAGAGTTGGCCGTAGGAACCTTGAGCAGTTCTTC.